This T cell receptor (beta chain) was sequenced in a study of identical twins. Study outcomes and limitations: Fewer insertions marked abundant cord blood beta clonotypes; young adult naive trended weakly, memory not at all.

One entry per CDR3 protein results from TCRdb running MiXCR on the 5' RACE reads. The table lists about 490,000 distinct CDR3 sequences, roughly 15% of them singletons. As to this clonotype: Its target is unknown.

Trimming stripped 5 bases from V and 9 bases from J, with 20 bases between. The CDR3 is 15 amino acids. This same sample was also part of a study on yellow fever vaccine responses in identical twins.

This rearrangement joins TRBV12-3 or TRBV12-4 to TRBJ2-4, with TRBD2 as a possible D gene (7 bases). The specimen sequenced was CD4+ T cells sorted from blood. This TCR derives from a woman younger than 35 in good health. CDR3 sequence: CASSLRGRGGSIQYF. As DNA, the CDR3 is TGTGCCAGCAGTCTTCGGGGGCGCGGGGGAAGCATTCAGTACTTC.